The T cell receptor (beta chain) under discussion was sequenced for a study of blood T cell repertoires in COVID-19 (dated by TCRdb to the early 2020s). General notes on the study: The collaborator samples originated in the United States, Italy and Spain and spanned the acute and convalescent phases of COVID-19. The material from the prospective study consisted of cDNA or gDNA derived from T cells, B-cell-depleted T cells, or PBMCs. The dataset comprised deeply sampled blood TCRbeta repertoires from subjects exposed to, actively infected with, or recovered from COVID-19. The repertoires were made available in a free public database intended to serve as a resource for research on the immune response to SARS-CoV-2. The samples were drawn from the first 160 participants of the ongoing ImmuneRACE study and from over a thousand subjects provided by 6 global collaborators. Nearly every sample came with metadata listing a de-identified subject ID, COVID-19 status, age in years and sex. Where available, HLA class I and class II types were taken from metadata supplied by the sample provider and were not determined by assay-based typing. Overall study results and their limits: The amount of clinical and demographic metadata varied by source and participant and was provided uncurated.

This clone was counted a single time. Its antigen is not yet known. One base away there is no much larger clone; base qualities are not given. TCRbeta CDR3 regions were amplified from genomic DNA using the immunoSEQ Assay, a bias-controlled multiplex PCR. Per the original workflow: Within the assay, amplification of reference gene primers was used to estimate how many nucleated cells each sample contained. To quantify the absolute abundance of each unique TCRbeta CDR3 rearrangement, sequence reads were collapsed and filtered. Productive Simpson clonality was computed per sample as the square root of Simpson's diversity index over productive rearrangements. TCRdb obtained this table from immuneACCESS and retained in-frame rearrangements with V and J assigned. These tables miss some clones; where compared with another copy, unresolved V genes account for less than half of the shortfall, and the remainder is unexplained. Clone size and V and J calls were adopted from that table, with D and trimming inferred from the DNA. The sample table shows about 190,000 clones, and 84% are seen once. The top ten hold roughly 3.2% of the sample.

Participants in the prospective study were aged about 18 to 100 years, lived in about two dozen United States geographic areas, and enrolled through a virtual design. In the prospective study, participants were assigned to cohorts based on the clinical history participants reported in a screening survey and a study questionnaire. Exposed participants had been in contact, within 2 weeks of entering the study, with a person who had a PCR-confirmed or clinician-diagnosed case of COVID-19. Mobile phlebotomists in the prospective study collected whole blood, serum and a nasopharyngeal or oropharyngeal swab from every participant. Prospective study participants could optionally give additional blood draws and questionnaires over an approximately two-month period. Prospective study blood samples were shipped either frozen or at room temperature before DNA extraction. This TCR was sampled from a woman in her twenties or thirties who had been exposed to COVID-19. Sequenced input: PBMCs or T cells enriched from blood (not recorded which).

The sequenced DNA is TGCGCCAGCAGTGATGGGGGGGTATATGGCTACACCTTC. Translated, this gives CASSDGGVYGYTF. The chain employs TRBV10-2 and TRBJ1-2; tentative D gene TRBD1, with 5 bases matching. Including the terminal cysteine and phenylalanine, the CDR3 comprises 13 residues. Kept here is only the CDR3 DNA, which spans 39 bases and is read in frame from base 1. Sequences WSHSY (CDR1) and SAAADI (CDR2) are obtained from the germline V gene. Cut back by 3 bases and 5 bases, the V and J ends lie 10 bases apart.